The 7 T cell receptor beta chains below come from one sample, sequenced in a study of shared clonotypes between healthy human individuals (dated by TCRdb to 2020 to 2021). Library method: the immunoSEQ multiplex PCR assay. Not all clones reach the TCRdb copy of this immuneACCESS table, which keeps in-frame sequences only. Checked studies attribute under half of the gap to unresolved V genes and leave the rest unexplained. Within this sample are 2 million to 2.5 million clones, with approximately 93% of them counted one time only. The ten top clones hold under 0.45% of the sample. The sequenced material came from naive CD4+ T cells from PBMCs. According to the study, the label for this sample's cell subset or site signals: CD45RA+ positively selected. These receptors were obtained from a man younger than 35 in good health. Some clones in this sample may be carry-over from other donors' samples.

The DNA for the CDR3 is TGTGCCAGCAGTTTAGGGGCTAGCGGGATGGGGGAGCAGTACTTC. Its translation is CASSLGASGMGEQYF. The V and J genes are TRBV28 and TRBJ2-7; 9 bases are shared with TRBD2. Germline V CDR1 and CDR2: MDHEN, SYDVKM. V lost 2 bases to trimming and J lost 7 bases; unmatched junction nucleotides: 9. The CDR3 totals 15 residues.

In its sample, this clone was seen once. The chain uses TRBV7-2 and TRBJ2-1; D not certain. This CDR3 spans 15 amino acids. Trimming took off 4 bases at V and 0 bases at J, with 10 bases between the two ends. Per germline, CDR1 SGHTA and CDR2 FQGNSA. Here the CDR3 DNA reads TGTGCCAGCAGCTCACCCCTGAGCTCCTACAATGAGCAGTTCTTC. It encodes CASSSPLSSYNEQFF.

A single count supports this clone. The rearrangement joins TRBV19 to TRBJ1-2; 9 positions match TRBD1. Losses at the gene ends were 4 bases for V and 6 bases for J; bases not matched to a gene: 6. Germline V gene lookup returns CDR1 LNHDA and CDR2 SQIVND (reference sequence). The CDR3 runs to 14 residues. CDR3 nucleotides: TGTGCCAGTAGTAACCCGGACAGGGGAAATGGCTACACCTTC. Residues: CASSNPDRGNGYTF. The full variable domain, its missing parts supplied by reference TRBV19 and TRBJ1-2, is DGGITQSPKYLFRKEGQNVTLSCEQNLNHDAMYWYRQDPGQGLRLIYYSQIVNDFQKGDIAEGYSVSREKKESFPLTVTSAQKNPTAFYLCASSNPDRGNGYTFGSGTRLTVV.

The V and J genes are TRBV25-1 and TRBJ1-3; D gene uncertain. CDR1 and CDR2 (germline): MGHDK, SYGVNS. This CDR3 is built from 15 residues. Trimming took 5 bases from V and 2 from J, leaving 13 bases between them. The chain's CDR3 is CASSPPSRTGNTIYF. The CDR3 nucleotides read TGTGCCAGCAGTCCACCCTCTCGGACTGGAAACACCATATATTTT.

The CDR3 loop is CATSREGAGTTYEQYF. CDR3 DNA: TGTGCCACCAGCAGAGAAGGAGCAGGGACTACCTACGAGCAGTACTTC. The chain is built from TRBV15 and TRBJ2-7, with 7 bases matching TRBD2. Germline V CDR1 and CDR2: LNHNV, YYDKDF (reference sequence). Unmatched junction bases numbered 7, after V lost 0 bases and J lost 2 bases. The CDR3 sequence is 16 residues long.

The chain uses TRBV28 and TRBJ1-4, with D unclear. CDR1 MDHEN and CDR2 SYDVKM come from the germline V gene. The germline V and J ends were trimmed by 6 bases and 8 bases, with 19 bases remaining between them. The CDR3 has 15 amino acids. CDR3 sequence: CASREGPTEVEKLFF. CDR3 sequence (DNA): TGTGCCAGCAGGGAGGGCCCCACCGAGGTCGAAAAACTGTTTTTT.

V gene TRBV28 combines with J gene TRBJ2-5, with TRBD1 as a possible D gene (5 bases). The CDR3 is 12 residues long. CDR1 MDHEN and CDR2 SYDVKM come from the germline V gene. Trimming cost V 5 bases and J 11 bases, with 15 bases left between them. CDR3 protein: CASSRTLQVQYF. CDR3 in DNA: TGTGCCAGCAGTCGGACACTCCAAGTGCAGTACTTC.